The rows below give T cell receptor beta chains drawn from one sample of a study of blood T cell repertoires in COVID-19. TCRdb keeps only in-frame clones here, not all; method: immunoSEQ multiplex PCR. The table includes hundreds of thousands of clones, 90% detected once. The sample consisted of PBMCs or T cells enriched from blood (not recorded which). The source is a man in his 60s who had recovered from COVID-19. Both conserved end residues are part of each CDR3. D genes are given only for firm matches.

NA,TRBV6-2/TRBV6-3,TRBJ1-2,TGTGCCAGCAGTTACTCGATTTCCCGGGAGGGCTACACCTTC,CASSYSISREGYTF
TRBD2,TRBV7-6,TRBJ2-3,TGTGCCAGCAGCTTAGTTCCAGGCCTAGCGGAGTCTTCAGATACGCAGTATTTT,CASSLVPGLAESSDTQYF
TRBD1,TRBV5-6,TRBJ1-5,TGTGCCAGCAGCTTGTCCAGGGGGGCTCAGCCCCAGCATTTT,CASSLSRGAQPQHF
TRBD1,TRBV7-9,TRBJ1-1,TGTGCCAGCAGCTTGGACCCGGGACAGGGAATGAACACTGAAGCTTTCTTT,CASSLDPGQGMNTEAFF
TRBD1,TRBV6-2/TRBV6-3,TRBJ1-1,TGTGCCAGCAGCCCCGGACAGGGTTTCCGTGCGGCTTTCTTT,CASSPGQGFRAAFF
NA,TRBV5-1,TRBJ1-1,TGCGCCAGCAGCTTAAGGACACAGAACACTGAAGCTTTCTTT,CASSLRTQNTEAFF
NA,TRBV18,TRBJ2-1,TGTGCCAGCTCACCACAGCCGGAGGGATGGAATGAGCAGTTCTTC,CASSPQPEGWNEQFF
NA,TRBV9,TRBJ2-5,TGTGCCAGCAGCGTAGACGGGAACACAGAGACCCAGTACTTC,CASSVDGNTETQYF
NA,TRBV24-1,TRBJ1-2,TGTGCCACCAGTGGTGGGGCAAATGGCTACACCTTC,CATSGGANGYTF
TRBD1,TRBV18,TRBJ1-4,TGTGCCAGCTCACGGGGACAGAGTCTGGGCCTGTTTTTT,CASSRGQSLGLFF
TRBD1,TRBV7-6,TRBJ1-1,TGTGCCAGCAGCCAGACAGGGAAAACTGAAGCTTTCTTT,CASSQTGKTEAFF
TRBD1,TRBV9,TRBJ2-4,TGTGCCAGCAGCGTAGATCCGGGACAGGGTAGGGGCAAAAACATTCAGTACTTC,CASSVDPGQGRGKNIQYF
NA,TRBV7-3,TRBJ1-2,TGTGCCAGCAGCCCGAACGGGGGGGGGCTTATTGGCTACACCTTC,CASSPNGGGLIGYTF